The TCR beta chain described here comes from a study of regulatory T cells in long-lasting Graves disease. Overall study findings and caveats: Persistent cases favored TRBV28, TRBJ1-2 and TRBJ2-5.

Researchers made TCR beta libraries by using iRepertoire HTBI primers and running Arm-PCR on CDR3 regions. TCRdb re-called the multiplex PCR reads with MiXCR, one entry per CDR3 protein. The table records 650,000 to 700,000 distinct CDR3 sequences, 30% of them present only once. In this sample, this clonotype turned up a few times. Its antigen is not known. Stated time point: persistent/refractory GD, antithyroid drugs over 5 years with positive TRAb. Preparation of the TCR library used RNA extracted from PBMCs. Germline trimming cut 7 bases from V and 4 bases from J; bases unmatched to any gene: 10. CDR3 size: 14 residues. CDR1 and CDR2 (germline): MNHEY, SVGEGT.

The chain recombines TRBV6-2 or TRBV6-3 with TRBJ2-7; TRBD2 matches 7 bases. The sequence was obtained from a female donor with Graves disease. This specimen consisted of peripheral blood mononuclear cells (PBMCs), obtained when the disease was refractory, from a patient treated with antithyroid drugs. The CDR3 DNA sequence: TGTGCCAGCACCACCGCTGCGGGAGTTTACGAGCAGTACTTC. Its translation: CASTTAAGVYEQYF.